Presented here are 16 T cell receptor beta chains from one specimen sequenced in a study of regulatory T cells in long-lasting Graves disease. Described time point: newly diagnosed GD, antithyroid drugs for less than 3 months. Isolated PBMC RNA provided the starting material for the TCR library. Arm-PCR of CDR3 regions and iRepertoire HTBI primers were used to build TCR beta libraries. TCRdb reprocessed the multiplex PCR reads via MiXCR and lists one record per CDR3 protein. The sample yields 320,000 or so distinct CDR3 sequences, about 18% seen once. The specimen comprised peripheral blood mononuclear cells (PBMCs), sampled at new diagnosis, from a patient treated with antithyroid drugs. Receptor source: a female donor with Graves disease.

V usage is TRBV4-1 and J usage is TRBJ2-7, with no clear D. Per germline, CDR1 MGHRA and CDR2 YSYEKL. V was pared by 0 bases and J by 2 bases, with 8 bases between. The CDR3 length is 14 residues. In DNA, the CDR3 is TGCGCCAGCAGCCAAGATTACAACGCCTACGAGCAGTACTTC. Amino acids: CASSQDYNAYEQYF.

This clonotype occurred many times. CDR3 sequence (DNA): TGTGCCAGCAGTGAGGACCTGAACACCGGGGAGCTGTTTTTT. Amino acids: CASSEDLNTGELFF. This chain connects TRBV2 to TRBJ2-2, with D hard to call. From germline, CDR1 is SNHLY and CDR2 FYNNEI. V was shortened by 3 bases and J by 1 base, with 6 bases between the two germline ends. This CDR3 contains 14 residues.

Ten or more counts support this clonotype. The chain has TRBV9 and TRBJ2-5; TRBD1 might be the D (5 bases). The V end lost 0 bases, the J end lost 5 bases, and 17 bases lay between the germline ends. The CDR3 spans 16 residues. CDR1 and CDR2 (germline): SGDLS, YYNGEE. DNA of the CDR3: TGTGCCAGCAGCGTAGACGGGCAGGGTAGGATGGAGACCCAGTACTTC. Translation gives CASSVDGQGRMETQYF.

This chain uses TRBV5-1 with TRBJ1-1; the D is unclear. The length of the CDR3 is 11 residues. Trimming shortened V by 6 bases and J by 8 bases, and 11 bases separated the two germline ends. Germline V CDR1 and CDR2: SGHRS, YFSETQ. CDR3 loop: CASKTSSEAFF. The CDR3 DNA sequence: TGCGCCAGCAAAACCTCTTCCGAAGCTTTCTTT.

This clonotype came up many times. The J gene is TRBJ1-2, the V gene TRBV12-3 or TRBV12-4; D remains unclear. Trimming removed 6 bases at V and 7 bases at J, with 15 bases between. The length of the CDR3 is 13 residues. Here the CDR3 DNA reads TGTGCCAGCAGGGCGCAAATACCAGGTGGCTACACCTTC. It translates to CASRAQIPGGYTF.

This clonotype was seen at least ten times. V and J are TRBV12-5 and TRBJ2-5; D may be TRBD2 (5 bases). This CDR3 has 15 residues. CDR1 LGHNT and CDR2 FRNRAP come from the germline V gene. The germline V and J ends were trimmed by 5 bases and 1 base, with 14 bases remaining between them. In DNA, the CDR3 is TGTGCTAGTGGTCCTGGCGTGAGGGCCCAAGAGACCCAGTACTTC. This gives the protein CASGPGVRAQETQYF.

Only a few counts were recorded for this clonotype. The rearrangement joins TRBV5-1 to TRBJ2-1; unclear D gene. Per the germline V gene, CDR1 is SGHRS and CDR2 is YFSETQ. This CDR3 contains 13 residues. Trimming left V 3 bases short and J 3 bases short, with 7 bases between. The CDR3 reads CASSWAGYNEQFF. The CDR3 region has the DNA TGCGCCAGCAGCTGGGCAGGCTACAATGAGCAGTTCTTC.

This clonotype showed up many times. The rearrangement links TRBV10-2 to TRBJ2-2; no clear D. The V gene lost 4 bases and the J gene lost 4 bases, with 13 bases spanning the gap. Germline V lookup: CDR1 WSHSY, CDR2 SAAADI. The CDR3 contains 15 residues. The CDR3 DNA follows: TGCGCCAGCAGTGCGACACCGCCCGGCACCGGGGAGCTGTTTTTT. Translated: CASSATPPGTGELFF.

This clonotype was seen at least ten times. The J gene is TRBJ2-1, the V gene TRBV2; 8 nucleotides align to TRBD2. The germline V gene has CDR1 SNHLY and CDR2 FYNNEI. V trimming: 10 bases; J trimming: 10 bases; junction bases outside the gene matches: 12. This CDR3 is 13 amino acids long. CDR3: CATGLALVSEQFF. In DNA form, the CDR3 reads TGTGCCACCGGACTAGCCCTGGTCTCCGAGCAGTTCTTC.

With respect to this clonotype: With only one base between it and a far larger clone, this is likely a read error. The CDR3, as DNA: TGTGCCAGCAGTTTATCAGGGGGGGATGAAAGACTGTTTTTT. This translates into CASSLSGGDERLFF. The rearrangement joins TRBV6-2 or TRBV6-3 to TRBJ1-4, with 7 positions matching TRBD1. Germline values: CDR1 MNHEY, CDR2 SVGEGT. The CDR3 has 14 amino acids.

This clonotype was seen ten or more times. CDR3 residues: CASTSGTGGEKLFF. CDR3 DNA: TGTGCCAGCACCTCCGGGACAGGGGGTGAAAAACTGTTTTTT. V usage is TRBV2 and J usage is TRBJ1-4; TRBD1 matches 11 bases. Germline assignment: CDR1 SNHLY and CDR2 FYNNEI. This CDR3 is 14 amino acids long. The trim removed 7 bases at V and 7 bases at J, leaving 5 bases unmatched. Supplemented by reference TRBV2 and TRBJ1-4, the full variable domain reads EPEVTQTPSHQVTQMGQEVILRCVPISNHLYFYWYRQILGQKVEFLVSFYNNEISEKSEIFDDQFSVERPDGSNFTLKIRSTKLEDSAMYFCASTSGTGGEKLFFGSGTQLSVL.

As for this clonotype: The junction differs from germline at one of its ends, possibly a read error. The chain joins TRBV11-3 to TRBJ2-2; maybe TRBD1 (5 bases). The CDR3 has 16 amino acids. The V gene's germline CDR1 is SGHNT and CDR2 YENEEA. The CDR3 protein is CDSSLDGHWNTGELFF. For the CDR3, the DNA is TGTGACAGCAGCCTAGATGGACACTGGAACACCGGGGAGCTGTTTTTT.

This clonotype occurred many times. The chain has TRBV5-1 and TRBJ1-1, with a possible D match to TRBD1 (5 bases). Per germline, CDR1 SGHRS and CDR2 YFSETQ. The CDR3 is 14 residues long. The V end was cut by 4 bases, the J end by 3 bases, with 13 bases between. CDR3 nucleotide sequence: TGCGCCAGCAGCCACCGGGACTTAGACACTGAAGCTTTCTTT. This codes for CASSHRDLDTEAFF.

The chain is built from TRBV18 and TRBJ2-1, with D possibly TRBD2 on 5 matching bases. CDR3 size: 15 residues. Trimming stripped 4 bases from V and 0 bases from J, with 10 bases between. The germline gives CDR1 KGHSH, CDR2 LQKENI. The CDR3 DNA follows: TGTGCCAGCTCACGGGAGATTAGCTCCTACAATGAGCAGTTCTTC. This translates into CASSREISSYNEQFF. The whole variable domain, filled in from reference TRBV18 and TRBJ2-1, reads NAGVMQNPRHLVRRRGQEARLRCSPMKGHSHVYWYRQLPEEGLKFMVYLQKENIIDESGMPKERFSAEFPKEGPSILRIQQVVRGDSAAYFCASSREISSYNEQFFGPGTRLTVL.

This clonotype was counted many times. This rearrangement joins TRBV11-3 to TRBJ2-3; 7 bases map to TRBD2. The CDR3 has 16 residues. Germline V gene lookup returns CDR1 SGHNT and CDR2 YENEEA. Germline trimming cut 4 bases from V and 4 bases from J; bases unmatched to any gene: 11. CDR3 sequence reads: CASSSGGSGMSDTQYF. The CDR3 bases are TGTGCCAGCAGCTCCGGAGGAAGCGGGATGTCAGATACGCAGTATTTT.

This clonotype was recorded at least ten times. J is TRBJ1-2 and V is TRBV10-3; D uncertain. The CDR3 sequence is 12 residues long. Germline V gene data show CDR1 as ENHRY and CDR2 as SYGVKD. Between the trimmed V and J ends, which lost 2 bases and 2 bases, there was a span of 3 bases. CDR3 coding DNA: TGTGCCATCAGTGAGGGAAACTATGGCTACACCTTC. This gives the protein CAISEGNYGYTF.